This TCR beta chain was obtained from a study of blood T cell repertoires in COVID-19. This CDR3 comprises 13 residues. CDR1 and CDR2 from the germline V gene are SGHNT and YYREEE (reference sequence). The ends lost 2 bases at V and 3 bases at J; junction bases unmatched: 1. Assay: immunoSEQ multiplex PCR; the TCRdb copy retains only in-frame clones and omits some. The sample has 200,000 to 250,000 clones, about 90% seen once. The chain carries TRBV5-4 and TRBJ2-7; 8 positions agree with TRBD1. Material: PBMCs or T cells enriched from blood (not recorded which). The sequence was collected from a woman in her forties or fifties in a cohort exposed to, infected with or recovered from COVID-19 (not recorded which). The CDR3 reads CASSFTGGYEQYF. The CDR3 DNA reads as TGTGCCAGCAGCTTTACAGGGGGCTACGAGCAGTACTTC.